Following are 3 T cell receptor beta chains from one sample sequenced in a study of identical twins. MiXCR was run by TCRdb on the 5' RACE reads, yielding one entry per CDR3 protein. Of about 570,000 distinct CDR3 sequences in the sample, just under 10% are singletons; the top ten hold around 3.1%. The sample was also reused in another study, on yellow fever vaccine responses in identical twins.

Input material: PBMCs. The receptor set was obtained from a woman under 30 in good health.

This clonotype was detected a few times. The chain joins TRBV27 to TRBJ1-2; no clear D. Germline CDR1 and CDR2: MNHEY and SMNVEV (reference sequence). The CDR3 runs 17 residues. Trimming pared 0 bases from V and 1 base from J, leaving 15 bases between. CDR3 protein: CASSLSGPNYFNYGYTF. CDR3 bases: TGTGCCAGCAGTTTATCCGGACCCAACTATTTTAACTATGGCTACACCTTC.

In this sample, this clonotype turned up a few times. The chain combines TRBV28 with TRBJ1-2, with 7 bases lining up with TRBD1. V shed 6 bases, J shed 4 bases, and the junction held 8 bases outside the gene matches. The CDR3 loop spans 14 amino acids. CDR1 and CDR2 from the germline V gene are MDHEN and SYDVKM. The CDR3 DNA reads TGTGCCAGCAGCCCCGTCGGGACAGTCTATGGCTACACCTTC. Its translation is CASSPVGTVYGYTF.

The CDR3 reads CALSLGEVAGGLTYNEQFF. For the CDR3, the DNA is TGTGCCCTCAGTTTAGGGGAGGTAGCGGGAGGCCTCACCTACAATGAGCAGTTCTTC. This chain links TRBV12-3 or TRBV12-4 with TRBJ2-1, with 10 nucleotides matching TRBD2. This CDR3 region has 19 residues. Trimming cost V 11 bases and J 2 bases; bases outside gene matches: 21.